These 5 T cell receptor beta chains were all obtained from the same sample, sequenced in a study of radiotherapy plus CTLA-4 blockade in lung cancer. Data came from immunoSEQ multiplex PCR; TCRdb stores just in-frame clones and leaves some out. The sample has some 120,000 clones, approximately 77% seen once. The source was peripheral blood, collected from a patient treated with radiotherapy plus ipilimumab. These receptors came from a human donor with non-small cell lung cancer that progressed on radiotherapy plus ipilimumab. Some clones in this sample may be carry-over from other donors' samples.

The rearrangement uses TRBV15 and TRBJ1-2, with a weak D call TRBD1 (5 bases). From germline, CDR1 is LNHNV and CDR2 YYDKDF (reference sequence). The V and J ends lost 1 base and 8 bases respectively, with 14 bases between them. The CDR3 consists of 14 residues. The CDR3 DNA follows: TGTGCCACCAGCAGAGGTAGCAGGGAAGGCGGCTACACCTTC. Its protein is CATSRGSREGGYTF.

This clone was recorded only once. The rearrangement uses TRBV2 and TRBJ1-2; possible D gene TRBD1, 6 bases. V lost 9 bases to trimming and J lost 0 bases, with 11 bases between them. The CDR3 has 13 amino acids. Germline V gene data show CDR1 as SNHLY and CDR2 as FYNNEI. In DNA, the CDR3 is TGTGCCAGTGGGACACATGCTAACTATGGCTACACCTTC. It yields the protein CASGTHANYGYTF.

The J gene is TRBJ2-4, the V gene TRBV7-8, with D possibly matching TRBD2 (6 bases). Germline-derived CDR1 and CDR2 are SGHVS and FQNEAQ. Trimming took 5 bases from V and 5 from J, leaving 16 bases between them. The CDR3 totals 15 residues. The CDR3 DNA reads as TGTGCCAGCAGCGGGGGGACTGGGGTACAAAACATTCAGTACTTC. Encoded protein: CASSGGTGVQNIQYF.

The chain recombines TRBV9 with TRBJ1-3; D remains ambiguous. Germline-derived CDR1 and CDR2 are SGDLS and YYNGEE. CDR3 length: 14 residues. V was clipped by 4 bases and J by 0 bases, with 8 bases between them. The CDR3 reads CASSPQYSGNTIYF. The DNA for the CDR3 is TGTGCCAGCAGCCCACAGTACTCTGGAAACACCATATATTTT. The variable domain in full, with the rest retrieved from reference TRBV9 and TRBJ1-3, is DSGVTQTPKHLITATGQRVTLRCSPRSGDLSVYWYQQSLDQGLQFLIQYYNGEERAKGNILERFSAQQFPDLHSELNLSSLELGDSALYFCASSPQYSGNTIYFGEGSWLTVV.

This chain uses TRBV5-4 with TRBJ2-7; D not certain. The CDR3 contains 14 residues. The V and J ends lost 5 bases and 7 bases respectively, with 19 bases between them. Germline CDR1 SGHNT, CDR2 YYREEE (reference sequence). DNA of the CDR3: TGTGCCAGCAGTTTTGGGTCGCGTACTGGTGAGCAGTACTTC. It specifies CASSFGSRTGEQYF.